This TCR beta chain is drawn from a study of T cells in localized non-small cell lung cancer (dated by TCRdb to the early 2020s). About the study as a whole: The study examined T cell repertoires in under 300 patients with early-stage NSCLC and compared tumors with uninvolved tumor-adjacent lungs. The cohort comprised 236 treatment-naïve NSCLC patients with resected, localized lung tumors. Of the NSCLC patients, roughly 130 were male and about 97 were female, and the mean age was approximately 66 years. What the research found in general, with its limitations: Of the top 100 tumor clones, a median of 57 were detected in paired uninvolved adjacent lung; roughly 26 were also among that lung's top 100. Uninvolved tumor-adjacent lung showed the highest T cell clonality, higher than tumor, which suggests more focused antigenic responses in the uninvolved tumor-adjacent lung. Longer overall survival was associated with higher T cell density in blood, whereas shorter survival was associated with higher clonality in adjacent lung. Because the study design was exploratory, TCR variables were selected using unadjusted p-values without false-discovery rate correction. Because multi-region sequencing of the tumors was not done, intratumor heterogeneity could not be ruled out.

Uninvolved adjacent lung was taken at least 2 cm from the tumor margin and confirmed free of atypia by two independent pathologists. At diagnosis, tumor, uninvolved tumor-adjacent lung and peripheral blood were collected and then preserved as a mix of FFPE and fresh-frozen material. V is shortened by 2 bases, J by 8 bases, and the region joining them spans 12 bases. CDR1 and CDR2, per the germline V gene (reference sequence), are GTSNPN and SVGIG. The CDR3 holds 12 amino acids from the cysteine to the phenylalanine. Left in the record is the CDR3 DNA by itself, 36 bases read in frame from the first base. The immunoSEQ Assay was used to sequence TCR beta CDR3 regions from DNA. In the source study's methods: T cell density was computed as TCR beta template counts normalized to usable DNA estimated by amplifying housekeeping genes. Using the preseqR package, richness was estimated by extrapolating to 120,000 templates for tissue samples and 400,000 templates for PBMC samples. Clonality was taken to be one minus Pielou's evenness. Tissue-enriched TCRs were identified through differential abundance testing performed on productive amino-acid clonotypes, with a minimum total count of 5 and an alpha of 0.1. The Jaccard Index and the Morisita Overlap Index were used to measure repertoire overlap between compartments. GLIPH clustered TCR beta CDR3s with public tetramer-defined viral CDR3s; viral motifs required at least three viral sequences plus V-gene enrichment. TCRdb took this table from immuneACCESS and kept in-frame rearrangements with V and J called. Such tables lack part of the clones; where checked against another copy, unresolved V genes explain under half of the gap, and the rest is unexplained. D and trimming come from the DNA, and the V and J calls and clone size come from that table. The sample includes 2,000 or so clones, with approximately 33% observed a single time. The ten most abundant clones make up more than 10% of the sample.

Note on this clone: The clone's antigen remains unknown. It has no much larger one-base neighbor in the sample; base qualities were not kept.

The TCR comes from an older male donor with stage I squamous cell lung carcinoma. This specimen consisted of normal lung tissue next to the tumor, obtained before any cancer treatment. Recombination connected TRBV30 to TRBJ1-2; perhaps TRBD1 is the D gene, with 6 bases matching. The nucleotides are TGTGCCTGGAGTTCGGGGGGGCTAGGCTACACCTTC. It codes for CAWSSGGLGYTF.